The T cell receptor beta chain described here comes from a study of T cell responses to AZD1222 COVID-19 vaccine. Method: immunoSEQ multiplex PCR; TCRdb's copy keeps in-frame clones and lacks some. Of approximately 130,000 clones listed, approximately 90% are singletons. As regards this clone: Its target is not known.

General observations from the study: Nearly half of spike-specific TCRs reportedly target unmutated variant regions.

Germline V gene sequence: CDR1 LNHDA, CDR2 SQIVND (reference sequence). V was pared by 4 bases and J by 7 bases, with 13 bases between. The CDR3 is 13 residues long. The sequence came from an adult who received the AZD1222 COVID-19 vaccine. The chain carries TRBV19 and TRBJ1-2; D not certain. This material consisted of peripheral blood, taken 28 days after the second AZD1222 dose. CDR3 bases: TGTGCCAGTAGTAGGGGAGGCGGTGGTGGCTACACCTTC. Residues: CASSRGGGGGYTF.